This T cell receptor (beta chain) was retrieved from a study of shared clonotypes between healthy human individuals (dated by TCRdb to 2019 to 2021). Broadly, across the study: The cohort comprised two women and a few men aged 18 to 49 years. Different laboratories and diverse techniques were used to prepare libraries and sequence TCR repertoires, to increase sequencing depth and limit assay-specific biases. For each donor, CD4 naive and CD4 memory were each run on three plates, CD8 naive on two plates, and CD8 memory on one plate. Between about 0.9 and 10 billion PBMCs per donor were obtained by leukapheresis. To estimate repertoire size and how much clonotypes are shared between individuals, the study performed deep sequencing of blood TCR repertoires from roughly five healthy adults.

TCR CDR3 regions were amplified from genomic DNA by multiplex PCR using the deep immunoSEQ assay. Genomic DNA extracted from each cell subset was distributed evenly over all wells of several immunoSEQ 96-well plates, and each plate served as one replicate. For sorted subsets, each replicate PCR was loaded with 150 to 250 ng genomic DNA, equivalent to about 30,000 T cell genomes. Purified libraries were measured with a Qubit 3.0 fluorometer, size-checked on a Bioanalyzer 2100, and measured again with the KAPA Library Quantification kit. Every immunoSEQ 96-well plate was sequenced on a dedicated single-read 150-cycle Illumina NextSeq 550 flow cell. The original pipeline was this. Because only junctional sequences without quality scores were contained in the immunoSEQ output, filtering matching that applied to full-length reads could not be performed. Sequences were annotated with PyIR, a Python wrapper for IgBLAST v1.9, and V/J genes and CDR3 were assigned using IMGT germline references. Reads with weak V/J assignments (E-value above 1e-6), missing CDR3, stop codons, out-of-frame junctions, or ambiguous translated residues were removed. V3J clonotypes were defined as sequences sharing the same inferred V gene, J gene, and CDR3 amino acid sequence. Percentage overlap between repertoires was calculated by dividing the number of shared unique clonotypes by the size of the smaller repertoire. RTK rarefaction, the Chao1 estimator, and Recon v2.1 estimates of unobserved clonotypes were used to assess repertoire richness. Generation probabilities were computed with OLGA for all TCRbeta clonotypes obtained by the gDNA method from several donors. Not all clones reach the TCRdb copy of this immuneACCESS table, which keeps in-frame sequences only. Checked studies attribute under half of the gap to unresolved V genes and leave the rest unexplained. V and J calls plus clone size are reproduced from that table; the DNA served to infer D and trimming. The sample data list 630,000 or so clones, and nearly 98% of these were observed just once. The ten largest clones add up to around 0.3% of the sample.

The cysteine opens and the phenylalanine closes a CDR3 of 12 amino acids. CDR3 DNA is the only sequence kept; it has 36 bases, read in frame from the first base. V is clipped by 3 bases and J by 6 bases, and the sequence between their germline boundaries is 6 bases long. The germline V gene encodes CDR1 WSHSY and CDR2 SAAADI. Overall study outcomes, separate from this receptor: Pairwise subsampling indicated that sequencing depth was expected to affect the degree of clonotype sharing among donors. Higher generation probabilities were observed for clonotypes shared by all four sorted-subset donors than for non-shared clonotypes. Because the study included only a small number of donors, the genetic and exposure-history diversity represented was limited. Approximately 5% of naive CD4, approximately 3.7% of naive CD8, 2% to 2.5% of memory CD4, and around 0.4% of memory CD8 clonotypes were shared across a few donors. Naive subsets generally had larger estimated clonotype richness than memory subsets. Sampling was restricted to blood, and TCR repertoires in tissues likely differ from the TCR repertoires found in blood. Incomplete sequencing was indicated by rarefaction of sorted-subset datasets, despite the large sequencing depth.

CD8 naive samples were obtained by positive selection for CCR7 among CD45RO-negative cells, yielding a CD45RA+CCR7+ population from which TemRA cells were excluded. The donors were healthy, HIV-negative adults who had no recently reported acute infections or vaccinations. Every donor was a Caucasian adult residing in Nashville, Tennessee, USA. Blood was collected by leukapheresis, and PBMCs were isolated by Ficoll-Histopaque density gradient centrifugation and then cryopreserved in liquid nitrogen vapor phase. Analytical flow cytometry was used to check the purity and quantity of every magnetically sorted T cell population. Each sorted fraction had its genomic DNA isolated and then quantified by UV absorbance on a Nanodrop 2000c. Turning to this clone: The specificity of this receptor is unknown. No much larger clonotype is one base removed from it; base qualities were not supplied.

The sequence links TRBV10-2 to TRBJ2-1; no confident D gene assignment can be made. Material for sequencing was naive CD8+ T cells sorted from blood. This sample's cell subset or site label indicates: CD45RA+CCR7+. This TCR came from a man aged 25-45 years in good health. CDR3 sequence: CASSDTVNEQFF. The nucleotide sequence reads TGCGCCAGCAGTGATACGGTCAATGAGCAGTTCTTC.